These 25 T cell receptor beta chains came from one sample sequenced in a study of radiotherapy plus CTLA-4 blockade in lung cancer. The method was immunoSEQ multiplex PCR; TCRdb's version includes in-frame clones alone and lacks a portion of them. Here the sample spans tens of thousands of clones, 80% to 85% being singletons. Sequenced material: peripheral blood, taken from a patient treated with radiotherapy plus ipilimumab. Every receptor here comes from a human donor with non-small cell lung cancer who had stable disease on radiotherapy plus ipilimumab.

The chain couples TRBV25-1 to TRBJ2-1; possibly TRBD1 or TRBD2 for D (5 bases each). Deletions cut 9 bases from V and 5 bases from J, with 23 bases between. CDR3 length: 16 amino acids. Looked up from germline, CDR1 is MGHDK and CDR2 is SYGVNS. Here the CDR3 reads CARRQGERNQHNEQFF. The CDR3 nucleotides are TGTGCCAGGAGGCAGGGAGAAAGAAACCAGCACAATGAGCAGTTCTTC.

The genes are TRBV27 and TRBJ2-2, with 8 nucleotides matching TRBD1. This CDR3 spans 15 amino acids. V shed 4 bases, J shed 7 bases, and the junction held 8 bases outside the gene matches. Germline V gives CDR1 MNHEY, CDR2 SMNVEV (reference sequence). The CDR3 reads CASSSRQGNYGELFF. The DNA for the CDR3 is TGTGCCAGCAGTTCCAGACAGGGGAATTACGGGGAGCTGTTTTTT.

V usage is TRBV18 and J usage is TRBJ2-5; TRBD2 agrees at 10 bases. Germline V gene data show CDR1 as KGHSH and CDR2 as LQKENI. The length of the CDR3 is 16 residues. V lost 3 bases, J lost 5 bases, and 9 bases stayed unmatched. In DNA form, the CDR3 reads TGTGCCAGCTCACCCCCGGGACTAGCGACCCCGGAGACCCAGTACTTC. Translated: CASSPPGLATPETQYF.

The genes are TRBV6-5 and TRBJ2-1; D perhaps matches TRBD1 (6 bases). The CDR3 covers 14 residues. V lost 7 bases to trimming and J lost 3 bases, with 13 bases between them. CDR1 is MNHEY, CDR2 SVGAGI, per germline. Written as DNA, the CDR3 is TGTGCCAGCACCCCGCTAGGGGGCTACAATGAGCAGTTCTTC. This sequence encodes CASTPLGGYNEQFF.

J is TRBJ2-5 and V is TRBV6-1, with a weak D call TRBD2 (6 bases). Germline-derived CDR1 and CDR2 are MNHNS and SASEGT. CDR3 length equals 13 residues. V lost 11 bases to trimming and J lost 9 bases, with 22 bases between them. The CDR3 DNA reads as TGTGCCTGTGGTCCGGGAACGGGACTTGCCCAGTACTTC. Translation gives CACGPGTGLAQYF.

This CDR3 is CAGPGQALANYGYTF. The CDR3 coding sequence is TGTGCCGGCCCGGGACAGGCGCTTGCTAACTATGGCTACACCTTC. The rearrangement links TRBV30 to TRBJ1-2, with 8 bases aligning to TRBD1. Trimming took 8 bases from V and 0 from J; bases not matched to a gene: 11. This CDR3 is built from 15 residues. Looked up from germline, CDR1 is GTSNPN and CDR2 is SVGIG (reference sequence).

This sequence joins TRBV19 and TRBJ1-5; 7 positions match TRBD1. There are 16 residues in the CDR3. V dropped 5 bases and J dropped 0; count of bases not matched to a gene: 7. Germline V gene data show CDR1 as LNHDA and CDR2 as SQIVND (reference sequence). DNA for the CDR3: TGTGCCAGTAGTCAACAACAGGGGTTTAGCAATCAGCCCCAGCATTTT. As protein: CASSQQQGFSNQPQHF.

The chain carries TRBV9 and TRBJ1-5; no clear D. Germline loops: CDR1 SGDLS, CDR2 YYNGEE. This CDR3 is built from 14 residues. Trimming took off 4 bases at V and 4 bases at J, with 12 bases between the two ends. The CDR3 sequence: CASSPGLGNQPQHF. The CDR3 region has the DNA TGTGCCAGCAGCCCCGGACTCGGGAATCAGCCCCAGCATTTT.

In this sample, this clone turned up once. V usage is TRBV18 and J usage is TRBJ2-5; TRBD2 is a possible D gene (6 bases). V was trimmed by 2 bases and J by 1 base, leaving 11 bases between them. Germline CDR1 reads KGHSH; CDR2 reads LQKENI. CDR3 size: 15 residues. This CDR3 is CASSPLAGGQETQYF. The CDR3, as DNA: TGTGCCAGCTCACCATTAGCCGGGGGCCAAGAGACCCAGTACTTC.

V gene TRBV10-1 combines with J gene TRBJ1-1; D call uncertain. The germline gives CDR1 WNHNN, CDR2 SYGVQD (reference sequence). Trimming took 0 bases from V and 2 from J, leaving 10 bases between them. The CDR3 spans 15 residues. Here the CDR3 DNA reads TGCGCCAGCAGTGAGTCGATAAGAAAAAACACTGAAGCTTTCTTT. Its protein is CASSESIRKNTEAFF.

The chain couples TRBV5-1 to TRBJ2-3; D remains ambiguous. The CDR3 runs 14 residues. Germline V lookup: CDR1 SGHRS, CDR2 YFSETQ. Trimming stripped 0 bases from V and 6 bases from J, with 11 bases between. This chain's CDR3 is CASSLGGTVDTQYF. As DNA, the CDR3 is TGCGCCAGCAGCTTGGGGGGAACAGTCGATACGCAGTATTTT.

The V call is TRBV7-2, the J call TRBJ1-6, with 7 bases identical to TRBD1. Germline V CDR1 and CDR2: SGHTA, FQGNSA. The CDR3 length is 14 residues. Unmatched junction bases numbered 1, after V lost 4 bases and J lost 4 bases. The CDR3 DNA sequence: TGTGCCAGCAGCTCGGGACAGTATAATTCACCCCTCCACTTT. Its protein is CASSSGQYNSPLHF.

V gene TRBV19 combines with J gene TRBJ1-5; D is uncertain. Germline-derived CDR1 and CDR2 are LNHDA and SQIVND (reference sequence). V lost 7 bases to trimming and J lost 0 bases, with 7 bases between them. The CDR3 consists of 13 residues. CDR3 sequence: CASKSPSNQPQHF. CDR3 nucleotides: TGTGCCAGTAAGAGCCCTAGCAATCAGCCCCAGCATTTT.

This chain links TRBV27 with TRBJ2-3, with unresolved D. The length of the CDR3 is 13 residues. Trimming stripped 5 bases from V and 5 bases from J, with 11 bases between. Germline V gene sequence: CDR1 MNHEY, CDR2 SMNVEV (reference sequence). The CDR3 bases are TGTGCCAGCAGTAGTCTCCCGGGAGATACGCAGTATTTT. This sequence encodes CASSSLPGDTQYF.

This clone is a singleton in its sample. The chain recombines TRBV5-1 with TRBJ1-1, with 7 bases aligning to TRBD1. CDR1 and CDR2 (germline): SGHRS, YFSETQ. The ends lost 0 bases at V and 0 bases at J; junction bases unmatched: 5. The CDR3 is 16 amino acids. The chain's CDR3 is CASSLGTGVMNTEAFF. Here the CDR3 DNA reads TGCGCCAGCAGCTTGGGAACAGGGGTAATGAACACTGAAGCTTTCTTT.

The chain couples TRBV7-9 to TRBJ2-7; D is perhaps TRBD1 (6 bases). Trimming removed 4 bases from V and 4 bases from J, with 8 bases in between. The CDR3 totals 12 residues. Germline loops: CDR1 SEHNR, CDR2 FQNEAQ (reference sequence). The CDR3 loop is CASSSQGYEQYF. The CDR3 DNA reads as TGTGCCAGCAGCTCACAGGGATACGAGCAGTACTTC.

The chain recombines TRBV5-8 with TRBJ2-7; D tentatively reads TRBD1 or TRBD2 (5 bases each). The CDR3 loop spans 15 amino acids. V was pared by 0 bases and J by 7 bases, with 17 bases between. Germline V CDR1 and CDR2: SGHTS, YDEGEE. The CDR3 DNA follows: TGTGCCAGCAGCTTGGGGGGCAGGGACCCACGGGAGCAGTACTTC. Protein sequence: CASSLGGRDPREQYF.

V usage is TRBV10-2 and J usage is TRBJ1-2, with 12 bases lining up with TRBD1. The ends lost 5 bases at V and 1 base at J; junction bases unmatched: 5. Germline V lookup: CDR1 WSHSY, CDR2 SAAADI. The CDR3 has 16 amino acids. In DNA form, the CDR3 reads TGCGCCAGCAGTAAGGGACAGGGGGCGAATAACTATGGCTACACCTTC. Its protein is CASSKGQGANNYGYTF.

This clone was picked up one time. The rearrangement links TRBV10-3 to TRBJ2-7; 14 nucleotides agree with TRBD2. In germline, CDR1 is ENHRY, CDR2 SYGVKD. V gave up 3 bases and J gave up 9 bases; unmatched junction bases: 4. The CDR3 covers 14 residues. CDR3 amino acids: CAISDPGLAGAQYF. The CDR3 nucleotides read TGTGCCATCAGTGACCCGGGACTAGCGGGAGCGCAGTACTTC.

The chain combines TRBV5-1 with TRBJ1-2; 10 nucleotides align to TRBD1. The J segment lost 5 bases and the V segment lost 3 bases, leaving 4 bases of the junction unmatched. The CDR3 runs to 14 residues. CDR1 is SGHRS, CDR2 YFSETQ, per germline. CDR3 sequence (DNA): TGCGCCAGCAGCTCCTCGGACAGGGGGTATGGCTACACCTTC. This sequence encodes CASSSSDRGYGYTF.

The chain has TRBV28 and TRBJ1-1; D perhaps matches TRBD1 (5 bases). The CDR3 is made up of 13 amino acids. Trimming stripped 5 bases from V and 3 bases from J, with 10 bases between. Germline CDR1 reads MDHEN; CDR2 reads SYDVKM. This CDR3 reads CASSPGADTEAFF. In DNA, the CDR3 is TGTGCCAGCAGTCCCGGGGCGGACACTGAAGCTTTCTTT.

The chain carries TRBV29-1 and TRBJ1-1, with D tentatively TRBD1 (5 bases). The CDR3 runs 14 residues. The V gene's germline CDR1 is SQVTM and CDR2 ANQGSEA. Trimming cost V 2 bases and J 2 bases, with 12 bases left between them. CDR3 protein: CSVESGSLNTEAFF. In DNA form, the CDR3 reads TGCAGCGTTGAATCAGGGTCCCTAAACACTGAAGCTTTCTTT. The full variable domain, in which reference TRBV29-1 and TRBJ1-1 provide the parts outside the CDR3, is SAVISQKPSRDICQRGTSLTIQCQVDSQVTMMFWYRQQPGQSLTLIATANQGSEATYESGFVIDKFPISRPNLTFSTLTVSNMSPEDSSIYLCSVESGSLNTEAFFGQGTRLTVV.

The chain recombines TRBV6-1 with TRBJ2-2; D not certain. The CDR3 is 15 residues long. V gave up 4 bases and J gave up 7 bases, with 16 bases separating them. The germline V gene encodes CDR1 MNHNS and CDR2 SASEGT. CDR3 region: CASSAGLGSGGELFF. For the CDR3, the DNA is TGTGCCAGCAGTGCGGGTCTGGGGTCTGGCGGGGAGCTGTTTTTT.

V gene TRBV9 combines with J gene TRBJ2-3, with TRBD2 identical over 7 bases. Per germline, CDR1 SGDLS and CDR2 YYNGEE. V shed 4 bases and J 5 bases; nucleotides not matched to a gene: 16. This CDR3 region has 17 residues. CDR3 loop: CASSPTPQIGRRDTQYF. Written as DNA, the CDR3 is TGTGCCAGCAGCCCCACCCCCCAGATCGGGAGGAGAGATACGCAGTATTTT.

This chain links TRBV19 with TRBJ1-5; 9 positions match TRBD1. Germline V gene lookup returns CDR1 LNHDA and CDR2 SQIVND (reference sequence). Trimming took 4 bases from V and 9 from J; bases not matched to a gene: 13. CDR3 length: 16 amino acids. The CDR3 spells CASSKNPGTGSGPQHF. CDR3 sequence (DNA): TGTGCCAGTAGTAAAAACCCCGGGACAGGGTCGGGGCCCCAGCATTTT.